Below, 20 T cell receptor beta chains from the same sample are listed, as sequenced in a study of T-cell reconstitution after alpha-beta-depleted transplantation in children. For TCRbeta, the library was prepared with unique molecular identifiers. Using its own MiXCR run on the PCR reads, TCRdb lists one record per CDR3 protein. Among around 120,000 distinct CDR3 sequences listed, under 30% were seen once. Sequencing was performed on PBMCs, mostly from graft donor cells, taken 180 days after TCRalphabeta/CD19-depleted stem cell transplant. The receptors come from a male patient aged 2-9 years who had a stem cell transplant for chronic granulomatous disease, so the T cells may come from the graft donor.

This clonotype has just a few counts. V usage is TRBV5-1 and J usage is TRBJ2-4; 10 nucleotides align to TRBD2. Germline-derived CDR1 and CDR2 are SGHRS and YFSETQ. Germline trimming cut 4 bases from V and 8 bases from J; bases unmatched to any gene: 15. This CDR3 is 17 amino acids long. Here the CDR3 DNA reads TGCGCCAGCAGCCCACAGGGGTGGCTAGCGGGAGTGGACATTCAGTACTTC. It is translated as CASSPQGWLAGVDIQYF.

Ten or more counts support this clonotype. This sequence joins TRBV7-2 and TRBJ2-5, with 13 nucleotides matching TRBD2. Germline V gene data show CDR1 as SGHTA and CDR2 as FQGNSA. V was pared by 5 bases and J by 8 bases, with 14 bases of the junction left unmatched. The CDR3 length is 17 residues. CDR3 coding DNA: TGTGCCAGCAGCCCCACTAGCGGGGGGGCCTCAGTGTATACCCAGTACTTC. The encoded protein is CASSPTSGGASVYTQYF.

This clonotype was seen more than once but under ten times. The rearrangement uses TRBV29-1 and TRBJ2-1, with D uncertain. The V end lost 4 bases, the J end lost 12 bases, and 10 bases lay between the germline ends. This CDR3 spans 10 amino acids. Germline V gene data show CDR1 as SQVTM and CDR2 as ANQGSEA. CDR3 bases: TGCAGCGTTGGGGGTGAGGTGCAGTTCTTC. Its translation is CSVGGEVQFF.

This clonotype was recorded many times. The gene calls are TRBV29-1 and TRBJ2-1; D remains ambiguous. The CDR3 is made up of 11 amino acids. The germline V gene encodes CDR1 SQVTM and CDR2 ANQGSEA. Deletions cut 7 bases from V and 7 bases from J, with 11 bases between. CDR3 region: CSARVGNEQFF. The CDR3 nucleotides read TGCAGCGCCCGGGTCGGAAATGAGCAGTTCTTC.

This clonotype turned up a few times. This chain connects TRBV5-6 to TRBJ2-7, with D uncertain. V lost 5 bases, J lost 5 bases, and 14 bases lay in between. Germline CDR1 is SGHDT and CDR2 is YYEEEE. The CDR3 covers 13 residues. CDR3 nucleotides: TGTGCCAGCAGTTTTCCTGACGGAAACGAGCAGTACTTC. This sequence encodes CASSFPDGNEQYF.

This clonotype was seen more than once but under ten times. The CDR3 loop is CSARDPRSTNEKLFF. Written as DNA, the CDR3 is TGCAGTGCTAGAGATCCCCGTTCAACTAATGAAAAACTGTTTTTT. This chain links TRBV20-1 with TRBJ1-4; D ambiguous. CDR1 is DFQATT, CDR2 SNEGSKA, per germline (reference sequence). This CDR3 spans 15 amino acids. Trimming cost V 0 bases and J 0 bases, with 8 bases left between them.

This sequence joins TRBV5-5 and TRBJ2-7; no reliable D call. From germline, CDR1 is SGHKS and CDR2 YYEKEE (reference sequence). The CDR3 extends over 11 amino acids. Deletions cut 1 base from V and 6 bases from J, with 5 bases between. The CDR3 is CASSLNREQYF. CDR3 sequence (DNA): TGTGCCAGCAGCTTGAATCGCGAGCAGTACTTC.

This clonotype has a count of ten or more. This chain links TRBV20-1 with TRBJ2-3; tentatively, D is TRBD2 (5 bases). The germline V gene encodes CDR1 DFQATT and CDR2 SNEGSKA (reference sequence). The V gene lost 3 bases and the J gene lost 1 base, with 11 bases spanning the gap. This CDR3 contains 14 residues. This chain's CDR3 is CSASPGWGTDTQYF. The DNA of the CDR3 is TGCAGTGCTAGTCCGGGATGGGGCACAGATACGCAGTATTTT.

This clonotype was recorded a few times. The chain links TRBV12-3 or TRBV12-4 to TRBJ2-1; 8 nucleotides align to TRBD2. V shed 3 bases and J 2 bases; nucleotides not matched to a gene: 3. The CDR3 extends over 15 amino acids. CDR3 DNA: TGTGCCAGCAGTTTCCCGGGAGGGCCCTACAATGAGCAGTTCTTC. Residues: CASSFPGGPYNEQFF.

This clonotype was seen a handful of times. The V gene is TRBV5-4, the J gene TRBJ2-1; D is ambiguous. CDR1 is SGHNT and CDR2 is YYREEE in the germline V gene (reference sequence). V was clipped by 3 bases and J by 5 bases, with 6 bases between them. CDR3 size: 12 residues. CDR3 DNA sequence: TGTGCCAGCAGCTCCCCCCACAATGAGCAGTTCTTC. As protein: CASSSPHNEQFF.

By frequency in the sample, this clonotype is medium-sized (0.01 to 0.1%). V gene TRBV20-1 combines with J gene TRBJ1-2; D is unresolved. Germline V gene sequence: CDR1 DFQATT, CDR2 SNEGSKA (reference sequence). The V gene lost 0 bases and the J gene lost 3 bases, with 11 bases spanning the gap. This CDR3 is built from 14 residues. The CDR3 DNA is TGCAGTGCTAGAGATGACTCAGGCTACTATGGCTACACCTTC. As protein: CSARDDSGYYGYTF.

This chain joins TRBV29-1 and TRBJ2-7; maybe TRBD1 (5 bases). Trimming left V 5 bases short and J 2 bases short, with 13 bases between. The CDR3 sequence is 13 residues long. Looked up from germline, CDR1 is SQVTM and CDR2 is ANQGSEA. The CDR3 loop reads CSVRQSRTYEQYF. The CDR3 DNA is TGCAGCGTTCGACAGAGCCGAACCTACGAGCAGTACTTC.

This clonotype turned up a few times. The chain employs TRBV20-1 and TRBJ2-3; D call uncertain. The CDR3 spans 16 residues. V gave up 0 bases and J gave up 0 bases, with 13 bases separating them. The germline V gene encodes CDR1 DFQATT and CDR2 SNEGSKA (reference sequence). In DNA form, the CDR3 reads TGCAGTGCTAGAGATCTCTCGACCGCTAGCACAGATACGCAGTATTTT. It is translated as CSARDLSTASTDTQYF.

Comment on this clonotype: Relative to the germline gene, one junction end is altered; a read error may explain this. The chain recombines TRBV7-6 with TRBJ2-1, with TRBD2 as a possible D gene (6 bases). This CDR3 is built from 14 residues. The germline gives CDR1 SGHVS, CDR2 FNYEAQ. The CDR3 nucleotides read TGTGCCAGCAGCTTAGAGCCGGGACTTCGGCCAGTTGTTTTC. It specifies CASSLEPGLRPVVF.

This clonotype was detected only a few times. The rearrangement links TRBV28 to TRBJ1-5; D unresolved. The CDR3 is 12 amino acids. Germline V gene lookup returns CDR1 MDHEN and CDR2 SYDVKM. V lost 2 bases and J lost 4, with 3 bases in between. CDR3 protein: CASSLRNQPQHF. The CDR3 DNA sequence: TGTGCCAGCAGTTTACGGAATCAGCCCCAGCATTTT.

This clonotype occurred many times. This sequence joins TRBV20-1 and TRBJ2-1; D possibly corresponds to TRBD1 (6 bases). Trimming left V 5 bases short and J 5 bases short, with 10 bases between. Germline V gives CDR1 DFQATT, CDR2 SNEGSKA (reference sequence). The CDR3 length is 12 residues. CDR3 region: CSASRDNNEQFF. The DNA of the CDR3 is TGCAGTGCTTCTCGGGACAACAATGAGCAGTTCTTC.

This clonotype was counted ten times or more. V is TRBV5-1 and J is TRBJ2-7; no clear D. The V gene lost 3 bases and the J gene lost 0 bases, with 10 bases spanning the gap. CDR1 is SGHRS, CDR2 YFSETQ, per germline. CDR3 length equals 14 residues. CDR3: CASSSKTSSYEQYF. CDR3 coding DNA: TGCGCCAGCAGCTCAAAGACGAGCTCCTACGAGCAGTACTTC.

This clonotype appeared a single time. The rearrangement uses TRBV5-6 and TRBJ2-1; 11 bases line up with TRBD2. The V gene end was trimmed by 2 bases and the J gene end by 4 bases; junction bases not matched to a gene: 5. The germline V gene has CDR1 SGHDT and CDR2 YYEEEE. The CDR3 covers 16 residues. CDR3 bases: TGTGCCAGCAGCTTCCCTAGCGGGGGGTCTTACAATGAGCAGTTCTTC. It translates to CASSFPSGGSYNEQFF.

This clonotype was counted at least ten times. The chain links TRBV12-3 or TRBV12-4 to TRBJ2-7, with 8 bases that match TRBD2. With 4 bases clipped from V and 3 bases from J, the junction kept 2 bases outside the gene matches. This CDR3 spans 13 amino acids. CDR3 residues: CASSWSGGYEQYF. CDR3 bases: TGTGCCAGCAGTTGGAGCGGGGGCTACGAGCAGTACTTC.

CDR3 residues: CASTPVAGSSYNEQFF. The DNA of the CDR3 is TGCGCCAGCACCCCTGTAGCGGGGAGCTCCTACAATGAGCAGTTCTTC. The rearrangement joins TRBV5-1 to TRBJ2-1, with 8 positions matching TRBD2. Per the germline V gene, CDR1 is SGHRS and CDR2 is YFSETQ. After removal of 6 bases from V and 0 bases from J, the junction contained 8 bases not matched to a gene. CDR3 size: 16 residues.